One T cell receptor beta chain is described in this entry. It lacks a known antigen. No base quality information exists; no much larger clone differs at one position. These data originate in a study of shared clonotypes between healthy human individuals (dated by TCRdb to about 2020). With respect to the entire study: Three men and two women, aged 18 to 49 years, made up the cohort. To increase sequencing depth and limit assay-specific biases, different laboratories used diverse techniques to prepare libraries and sequence TCR repertoires. Per donor, leukapheresis produced somewhere between about 0.85 and 9.5 billion PBMCs. For each donor, CD4 naive and CD4 memory were each run on three plates, CD8 naive on two plates, and CD8 memory on one plate. Blood TCR repertoires of about five healthy adults were deeply sequenced to estimate repertoire size and the extent of clonotype sharing between individuals. The paper as a whole reports these results and caveats: Only blood was sampled, and tissue TCR repertoires likely differ from those in blood. The small number of donors limited the genetic and exposure-history diversity represented. Rarefaction of sorted-subset datasets indicated incomplete sequencing despite the large sequencing depth. Compared with non-shared clonotypes, the clonotypes found in all four sorted-subset donors had higher generation probabilities. Around 5% of naive CD4, roughly 3.5% of naive CD8, 2.3% of memory CD4, and 0.4% of memory CD8 clonotypes were shared across a few donors. Estimated clonotype richness was generally larger for naive than for memory subsets. Based on pairwise subsampling, the degree of clonotype sharing among donors was expected to be affected by sequencing depth.

Using the deep immunoSEQ assay, multiplex PCR amplified TCR CDR3 regions from genomic DNA. For each cell subset, the extracted genomic DNA was distributed evenly across all wells of several immunoSEQ 96-well plates, and each plate served as one replicate. Each replicate PCR for sorted subsets received roughly 200 ng genomic DNA, equal to about 30,000 T cell genomes. The purified libraries were quantified using a Qubit 3.0 fluorometer, sized with a Bioanalyzer 2100, and then quantified again using the KAPA Library Quantification kit. Each immunoSEQ 96-well plate was sequenced on its own single-read 150-cycle Illumina NextSeq 550 flow cell. In the authors' own workflow: Because the immunoSEQ output held only junctional sequences and lacked quality scores, the filtering could not match the filtering applied to full-length reads. To assign V/J genes and CDR3, sequences were annotated using PyIR, a Python wrapper for IgBLAST v1.9, with IMGT germline references. Reads with weak V/J assignments (E-value above 1e-6), missing CDR3, stop codons, out-of-frame junctions, or ambiguous translated residues were removed. V3J clonotypes were defined by identical inferred V gene, J gene, and CDR3 amino acid sequence. Percentage overlap between repertoires was calculated by dividing the number of shared unique clonotypes by the size of the smaller repertoire. Repertoire richness was assessed with RTK rarefaction, the Chao1 estimator, and Recon v2.1 estimates of unobserved clonotypes. OLGA was used to compute generation probabilities for all TCRbeta clonotypes that the gDNA method yielded from several donors. What TCRdb holds here is the immuneACCESS table cut down to in-frame rearrangements. Part of the clones is not present; checked against another copy, under half of the missing clones reflect an unresolved V gene, and the others are unexplained. From that table come the V and J calls and clone size; the DNA was used to work out D and trimming. Recorded for this sample are more than 1.2 million clones; 97% to 99% of them occurred a single time. The ten top clones hold 0.36% of the sample.

Healthy HIV-negative adults with no recently reported acute infections or vaccinations were included as donors. All donors were Caucasian adults living in Nashville, Tennessee, USA. CD4+ T cells were enriched by magnetic negative selection; naive cells were then positively selected on CD45RA, and the negative fraction formed the memory subset. After blood collection by leukapheresis, PBMCs were isolated using Ficoll-Histopaque density gradient centrifugation and then cryopreserved in the vapor phase of liquid nitrogen. Analytical flow cytometry was used to check the purity and quantity of each magnetically sorted T cell population. Each sorted fraction had its genomic DNA isolated and then quantified by UV absorbance on a Nanodrop 2000c. A distance of 15 bases separates the germline ends of V and J, which lose 6 bases and 3 bases respectively. Sequences MNHEY (CDR1) and SVGAGI (CDR2) are obtained from the germline V gene. There are 15 amino acids in the CDR3, from cysteine to phenylalanine inclusive. Kept here is only the CDR3 DNA, which spans 45 bases and is read in frame from base 1.

This receptor chain uses TRBV6-5 and TRBJ1-5; 6 matching bases give a weak D call of TRBD1. This sequence was found in a man aged 30 to 39 in good health. Sequencing was done on a sample of naive CD4+ T cells sorted from blood. The cell subset or site label, as the study defines it: CD45RA+ positively selected. The sequenced DNA is TGTGCCAGCAGCCCCGGGCGGGGGCCCAATCAGCCCCAGCATTTT. It encodes CASSPGRGPNQPQHF.